This is a list of T cell receptor beta chains from one sample in a study of T-cell memory formation after mild COVID-19. TCRdb passed the 5' RACE reads through MiXCR, listing each CDR3 protein once. The sample includes 350,000 to 500,000 distinct CDR3 sequences, around 18% of them seen just once. Sequenced: PBMCs or a T cell subset sorted from them (not recorded which). Every receptor here comes from an adult woman who had mild COVID-19 (a few samples of this study predate the infection). Cell type and time point are not known. CDR3s include the opening cysteine and the closing phenylalanine or tryptophan. A D gene is named only where the DNA matches it firmly. Some rows mark clone size as missing; the rest say once, few, many or name a class of expanded clone.

>TRBJ1-1|few|TRBV6-5|-
CASRSTGTGKNTEAFF
TGTGCCAGCAGATCCACCGGGACGGGAAAGAACACTGAAGCTTTCTTT
>TRBJ1-6|-|TRBV5-1|-
CASSPTTSSRNSPLHF
TGCGCCAGCAGCCCCACCACGAGCAGCCGGAATTCACCCCTCCACTTT
>TRBJ2-1|-|TRBV5-6|-
CASSLGEKNYNEQFF
TGTGCCAGCAGCTTGGGGGAGAAGAACTACAATGAGCAGTTCTTC
>TRBJ2-7|-|TRBV5-1|TRBD1
CASSADRASLYYEQYF
TGCGCCAGCAGTGCGGACAGGGCCTCCCTCTACTACGAGCAGTACTTC
>TRBJ2-7|few|TRBV20-1|-
CSARASSYEQYF
TGCAGTGCTAGGGCGAGCTCCTACGAGCAGTACTTC
>TRBJ2-5|few|TRBV5-1|TRBD1
CASSLAGQGIETQYF
TGCGCCAGCAGCTTAGCGGGACAGGGGATCGAGACCCAGTACTTC
>TRBJ2-1|few|TRBV5-1|TRBD2
CASSLRVEDGRVYNEQFF
TGCGCCAGCAGCTTGCGTGTGGAGGACGGGAGGGTCTACAATGAGCAGTTCTTC
>TRBJ2-5|few|TRBV5-6|TRBD1
CASSLRGLATQYF
TGTGCCAGCAGCTTAAGGGGGCTGGCGACCCAGTACTTC
>TRBJ2-5|-|TRBV20-1|TRBD2
CSAPGLAGQETQYF
TGCAGTGCTCCGGGACTAGCGGGCCAAGAGACCCAGTACTTC
>TRBJ2-7|few|TRBV5-1|-
CASSLAQGSSRIYEQYF
TGCGCCAGCAGCTTGGCCCAGGGATCGAGTCGTATCTACGAGCAGTACTTC
>TRBJ2-1|few|TRBV20-1|TRBD2
CSANLADNEQFF
TGCAGTGCTAACCTAGCGGACAATGAGCAGTTCTTC
>TRBJ2-5|-|TRBV10-3|TRBD2
CAISYGGTSGEGETQYF
TGTGCCATCAGCTACGGCGGGACTAGCGGAGAAGGGGAGACCCAGTACTTC
>TRBJ1-3|few|TRBV6-6|-
CASSYSMGTRSGNTIYF
TGTGCCAGCAGTTACTCAATGGGGACCCGCTCTGGAAACACCATATATTTT
>TRBJ2-7|-|TRBV4-3|-
CASSQDWGFSYEQYF
TGCGCCAGCAGCCAAGATTGGGGTTTCTCCTACGAGCAGTACTTC
>TRBJ2-3|-|TRBV29-1|TRBD2
CSVTWTSAPGDTQYF
TGCAGCGTCACGTGGACTAGCGCTCCCGGAGATACGCAGTATTTT
>TRBJ2-5|-|TRBV24-1|TRBD1
CATSDGGQARETQYF
TGTGCCACCAGTGATGGGGGACAGGCCCGAGAGACCCAGTACTTC
>TRBJ1-5|-|TRBV12-3/TRBV12-4|-
CASSLGGANQPQHF
TGTGCCAGCTCCCTCGGGGGGGCGAATCAGCCCCAGCATTTT
>TRBJ2-7|many|TRBV4-1|-
CASSQEPGMISYEQYF
TGCGCCAGCAGCCAAGAACCAGGGATGATATCCTACGAGCAGTACTTC
>TRBJ1-1|-|TRBV29-1|-
CSVGELTEAFF
TGCAGCGTTGGGGAACTAACTGAAGCTTTCTTT
>TRBJ2-5|-|TRBV18|-
CASSPLDRETQYF
TGTGCCAGCTCACCCCTGGACCGAGAGACCCAGTACTTC
>TRBJ2-1|-|TRBV7-2|-
CASSDNGATRTLNEQFF
TGTGCCAGCAGCGATAACGGGGCCACGCGGACCCTCAATGAGCAGTTCTTC
>TRBJ2-7|-|TRBV5-1|-
CASSHPRQGTYEQYF
TGCGCCAGCAGCCACCCCCGGCAGGGGACCTACGAGCAGTACTTC
>TRBJ2-1|-|TRBV9|TRBD2
CASSPGLAGGPENEQFF
TGTGCCAGCAGCCCCGGACTAGCGGGAGGGCCAGAAAATGAGCAGTTCTTC
>TRBJ2-7|-|TRBV12-3/TRBV12-4|TRBD1
CASSLATGTGTYEQYF
TGTGCCAGCAGTTTAGCCACCGGGACAGGGACCTACGAGCAGTACTTC
>TRBJ1-1|-|TRBV12-3/TRBV12-4|TRBD1
CASSLTGGATEAFF
TGTGCCAGCAGTTTGACAGGGGGCGCCACTGAAGCTTTCTTT
>TRBJ1-1|-|TRBV12-3/TRBV12-4|-
CASSLPRGYTEAFF
TGTGCCAGCAGCCTCCCCCGGGGTTACACTGAAGCTTTCTTT
>TRBJ1-5|-|TRBV20-1|-
CSARTPSNQPQHF
TGCAGTGCTCGAACACCAAGCAATCAGCCCCAGCATTTT
>TRBJ2-5|-|TRBV6-6|TRBD2
CASRPTSGRPKETQYF
TGTGCCAGCAGACCGACTAGCGGGAGGCCTAAAGAGACCCAGTACTTC
>TRBJ1-2|many|TRBV5-1|-
CASSSDLGGYTF
TGCGCCAGCAGCTCGGACCTTGGGGGCTACACCTTC
>TRBJ2-2|-|TRBV12-3/TRBV12-4|-
CASSFDAGVAVNTGELFF
TGTGCCAGCAGTTTCGACGCAGGGGTAGCGGTGAACACCGGGGAGCTGTTTTTT
>TRBJ1-6|-|TRBV9|-
CASSVAGDSPLHF
TGTGCCAGCAGCGTAGCGGGGGACTCACCCCTCCACTTT
>TRBJ2-2|few|TRBV29-1|TRBD2
CSVALRLAGRGELFF
TGCAGCGTTGCTTTAAGGCTAGCGGGAAGAGGGGAGCTGTTTTTT
>TRBJ2-1|once|TRBV6-2/TRBV6-3|TRBD2
CARSGAGGYNEQFF
TGTGCCAGAAGTGGAGCGGGAGGTTACAATGAGCAGTTCTTC
>TRBJ2-1|-|TRBV12-3/TRBV12-4|TRBD2
CASSQIGLAGGENYNEQFF
TGTGCCAGCAGTCAGATCGGACTAGCGGGGGGCGAGAACTACAATGAGCAGTTCTTC
>TRBJ2-7|few|TRBV12-3/TRBV12-4|TRBD2
CASSFGGSYYEQYF
TGTGCCAGCAGTTTCGGCGGGAGTTACTACGAGCAGTACTTC
>TRBJ1-1|-|TRBV25-1|TRBD1
CASGAPGQGRTEAFF
TGTGCCAGCGGGGCCCCCGGACAGGGGAGGACTGAAGCTTTCTTT
>TRBJ2-7|few|TRBV4-2|TRBD2
CASSQDTTSGIFYEQYF
TGTGCCAGCAGCCAAGATACGACTAGCGGGATTTTTTACGAGCAGTACTTC
>TRBJ2-2|-|TRBV9|TRBD1
CASSVTGSHTGELFF
TGTGCCAGCAGCGTGACAGGGTCGCACACCGGGGAGCTGTTTTTT
>TRBJ2-1|few|TRBV7-3|-
CASSPRRAGINEQFF
TGTGCCAGCAGCCCACGAAGGGCCGGAATAAATGAGCAGTTCTTC
>TRBJ2-3|few|TRBV3-1|-
CASSHPPGRVSTDTQYF
TGTGCCAGCAGCCACCCTCCCGGCAGGGTGAGCACAGATACGCAGTATTTT
>TRBJ2-7|once|TRBV3-1|-
CASSQERGYSYEQYF
TGTGCCAGCAGCCAAGAGCGGGGTTACTCCTACGAGCAGTACTTC
>TRBJ1-3|-|TRBV5-6|-
CASSSVGATYRSGNTIYF
TGTGCCAGCAGCTCCGTCGGGGCTACCTATAGGTCTGGAAACACCATATATTTT
>TRBJ1-2|few|TRBV14|TRBD1
CASSPRAQGALGYTF
TGTGCCAGCAGCCCCCGGGCACAGGGGGCTTTGGGCTACACCTTC
>TRBJ2-1|-|TRBV29-1|-
CSVPGRNYNEQFF
TGCAGCGTCCCGGGACGGAACTACAATGAGCAGTTCTTC
>TRBJ2-1|-|TRBV20-1|TRBD1
CSAPGQHNEQFF
TGCAGTGCACCGGGACAGCACAATGAGCAGTTCTTC
>TRBJ2-7|many|TRBV6-6|-
CASSYSIVGGAYEQYF
TGTGCCAGCAGTTACTCGATTGTTGGCGGGGCCTACGAGCAGTACTTC
>TRBJ1-6|-|TRBV25-1|-
CASSPLGGAKNSPLHF
TGTGCCAGCAGTCCCCTAGGGGGGGCGAAGAATTCACCCCTCCACTTT
>TRBJ2-6|few|TRBV20-1|-
CSARDSWSGANVLTF
TGCAGTGCTAGAGATTCTTGGAGTGGGGCCAACGTCCTGACTTTC
>TRBJ2-3|few|TRBV6-5|-
CASSYPGTRGGVDTQYF
TGTGCCAGCAGTTATCCTGGGACCAGGGGAGGTGTGGATACGCAGTATTTT
>TRBJ2-5|few|TRBV12-3/TRBV12-4|-
CASAPAPYRGQETQYF
TGTGCCAGCGCCCCGGCCCCTTACCGGGGGCAAGAGACCCAGTACTTC
>TRBJ2-1|many|TRBV12-3/TRBV12-4|-
CASSLGPSSYNEQFF
TGTGCCAGCAGTTTAGGCCCGAGCTCCTACAATGAGCAGTTCTTC
>TRBJ2-1|few|TRBV20-1|-
CSAGGPRGISEQFF
TGCAGTGCCGGCGGGCCAAGGGGGATCAGTGAGCAGTTCTTC
>TRBJ1-4|few|TRBV20-1|TRBD1
CSAPGTGVKLFF
TGCAGTGCGCCCGGGACAGGTGTAAAACTGTTTTTT
>TRBJ2-1|few|TRBV7-8|-
CASSLGSGVWEQFF
TGTGCCAGCAGCTTAGGATCAGGGGTTTGGGAGCAGTTCTTC